This TCR beta chain was sequenced for a study of tumor and adjacent non-tumor tissue in lung cancer. The library came from three nested PCR rounds adapted from ARM-PCR protocols. TCRdb reanalysed the multiplex PCR reads using MiXCR and keeps one entry per CDR3 protein. This table holds approximately 120,000 distinct CDR3 sequences, roughly three fifths found once. This sample's RNA came from whole unsorted tissue. The normal lung tissue was taken more than 3 cm from the tumor edge. The CDR3 consists of 16 residues. Between the trimmed V and J ends, which lost 1 base and 0 bases, there was a span of 10 bases. Germline CDR1 SGDLS, CDR2 YYNGEE.

The chain uses TRBV9 and TRBJ2-2; TRBD2 is a possible D gene (5 bases). The source of this sequence is a man aged 55-75 years with non-small cell lung cancer. What was sequenced was distant non-tumor lung tissue. Here the CDR3 DNA reads TGTGCCAGCAGCGTACAGGCTAGCTCGAACACCGGGGAGCTGTTTTTT. It translates to CASSVQASSNTGELFF.